This T cell receptor beta chain was sequenced for a study of regulatory dendritic cells for organ transplantation. The CDR3 covers 14 residues. Trimming left V 2 bases short and J 1 base short, with 9 bases between. CDR1 is SGDLS and CDR2 is YYNGEE in the germline V gene. The repertoire was sequenced with immunoSEQ multiplex PCR; TCRdb's copy has only in-frame clones and lacks some. The table shows around 29,000 clones, with about four fifths occurring only once. Sequencing was performed on naive CD8+ T cells from blood. The subset here: CD45RA+ naive T cells. The source is a human donor in good health. V usage is TRBV9 and J usage is TRBJ1-1; possibly TRBD1 for D (5 bases). CDR3: CASSVGTGNTEAFF. As DNA, the CDR3 is TGTGCCAGCAGCGTTGGAACAGGGAACACTGAAGCTTTCTTT.